Listed here are 32 T cell receptor beta chains from one sample, sequenced in a study of cytomegalovirus exposure and HLA in healthy donors. Primers for the PCR totalled 60 Vbeta and 13 Jbeta. TCRdb's copy holds only in-frame clones and misses some; the assay was immunoSEQ multiplex PCR. This table has 130,000 to 150,000 clones, around 84% appearing once. The specimen was PBMCs. These receptor sequences come from a boy between 2 and 10 years old in good health and CMV-seronegative.

This chain joins TRBV27 and TRBJ2-7; a weak D match, TRBD2 (6 bases). V was shortened by 3 bases and J by 3 bases, with 15 bases between the two germline ends. Germline CDR1 MNHEY, CDR2 SMNVEV (reference sequence). The CDR3 spans 15 residues. This CDR3 is CASSLVGGRVYEQYF. CDR3 DNA: TGTGCCAGCAGTTTGGTCGGGGGACGGGTCTACGAGCAGTACTTC.

The rearrangement uses TRBV7-7 and TRBJ2-5; 7 bases are shared with TRBD2. CDR1 and CDR2 from the germline V gene are SSHAT and FNYEAQ (reference sequence). This CDR3 is built from 13 residues. The trim removed 3 bases at V and 5 bases at J, leaving 3 bases unmatched. CDR3: CASSFRGGETQYF. For the CDR3, the DNA is TGTGCCAGCAGCTTCCGGGGAGGGGAGACCCAGTACTTC. The full variable domain, completed using reference TRBV7-7 and TRBJ2-5, is GAGVSQSPRYKVTKRGQDVTLRCDPISSHATLYWYQQALGQGPEFLTYFNYEAQPDKSGLPSDRFSAERPEGSISTLTIQRTEQRDSAMYRCASSFRGGETQYFGPGTRLLVL.

This chain links TRBV4-2 with TRBJ1-1; D perhaps matches TRBD1 (6 bases). Germline values: CDR1 LGHNA, CDR2 YNFKEQ. The CDR3 extends over 16 amino acids. The V end was cut by 2 bases, the J end by 0 bases, with 13 bases between. CDR3 sequence (DNA): TGTGCCAGCAGCCAAAAATCCAGGGGTATGAACACTGAAGCTTTCTTT. It specifies CASSQKSRGMNTEAFF.

The rearrangement links TRBV5-1 to TRBJ2-2; no clear D gene. From germline, CDR1 is SGHRS and CDR2 YFSETQ. The CDR3 loop spans 16 amino acids. With 3 bases removed from V and 1 base from J, the gap between germline ends came to 13 bases. For the CDR3, the DNA is TGCGCCAGCAGCTCTCCCCTTCAGCGGAACACCGGGGAGCTGTTTTTT. It specifies CASSSPLQRNTGELFF.

This chain uses TRBV28 with TRBJ1-2; D is perhaps TRBD1 (6 bases). This CDR3 has 14 amino acids. V was cut by 5 bases and J by 6 bases, with 16 bases left in between. Germline CDR1 MDHEN, CDR2 SYDVKM. This CDR3 is CASSPTGQGDGYTF. In nucleotides, the CDR3 is TGTGCCAGCAGTCCCACGGGACAAGGGGATGGCTACACCTTC.

This clone was observed a few times. The J gene is TRBJ2-6, the V gene TRBV14; 9 bases map to TRBD1. The CDR3 covers 18 residues. Germline CDR1 is SGHDN and CDR2 is FVKESK. Trimming at V came to 4 bases and at J to 3 bases, leaving 10 bases not matched to a gene. Here the CDR3 reads CASSPRTGATRGANVLTF. The CDR3 DNA follows: TGTGCCAGCAGCCCGAGGACAGGGGCAACGCGTGGGGCCAACGTCCTGACTTTC.

Here the CDR3 DNA reads TGTGCCAGCAGCGTAGCCGGGGCCAGGACTAGCGGGAGAAGGGGGACCGGGGAGCTGTTTTTT. Protein sequence: CASSVAGARTSGRRGTGELFF. The rearrangement joins TRBV9 to TRBJ2-2; 13 bases fit TRBD2. Germline CDR1 SGDLS, CDR2 YYNGEE. Trimming at V came to 0 bases and at J to 5 bases, leaving 16 bases not matched to a gene. This CDR3 is built from 21 residues.

The chain employs TRBV9 and TRBJ2-3, with a weak D call TRBD1 (7 bases). Trimming took 0 bases from V and 3 from J, leaving 14 bases between them. There are 16 residues in the CDR3. The germline V gene encodes CDR1 SGDLS and CDR2 YYNGEE. The CDR3 sequence is CASSVGQGGVTDTQYF. DNA for the CDR3: TGTGCCAGCAGCGTAGGTCAGGGGGGAGTAACAGATACGCAGTATTTT.

The chain recombines TRBV10-3 with TRBJ1-2; 7 bases align to TRBD1. The CDR3 has 14 residues. V was pared by 4 bases and J by 8 bases, with 10 bases of the junction left unmatched. From germline, CDR1 is ENHRY and CDR2 SYGVKD. CDR3 coding DNA: TGTGCCATCAGTGGACAGGGTATGGCGGACGGCTACACCTTC. Its protein product is CAISGQGMADGYTF.

The chain couples TRBV15 to TRBJ1-6, with a tentative D call TRBD1 (5 bases). The CDR3 is 15 residues long. Trimming cost V 2 bases and J 13 bases, with 18 bases left between them. Germline loops: CDR1 LNHNV, CDR2 YYDKDF (reference sequence). The CDR3 loop reads CATSRRQGPLRPLHF. CDR3 in DNA: TGTGCCACCAGCAGAAGGCAGGGCCCGCTGAGGCCCCTCCACTTT.

Here the CDR3 DNA reads TGTGCCATCAGTGCGACAGGGGAGGTGAATGAGCAGTTCTTC. It yields the protein CAISATGEVNEQFF. This rearrangement joins TRBV10-3 to TRBJ2-1; 8 bases agree with TRBD1. The CDR3 covers 14 residues. The germline gives CDR1 ENHRY, CDR2 SYGVKD. J was trimmed by 7 bases and V by 4 bases; bases with no gene match: 6.

The rearrangement joins TRBV19 to TRBJ2-2; the D gene is possibly TRBD2 (5 bases). With 3 bases removed from V and 5 bases from J, the gap between germline ends came to 10 bases. The CDR3 is 14 residues long. Germline V gives CDR1 LNHDA, CDR2 SQIVND (reference sequence). The CDR3 region is CASSIRRGTGELFF. The CDR3 DNA reads as TGTGCCAGTAGTATCCGGCGAGGGACCGGGGAGCTGTTTTTT.

The chain links TRBV7-9 to TRBJ1-2; no firm D call. Germline V lookup: CDR1 SEHNR, CDR2 FQNEAQ (reference sequence). This CDR3 has 14 amino acids. Trimming stripped 3 bases from V and 2 bases from J, with 10 bases between. This chain's CDR3 is CASSLTTENYGYTF. For the CDR3, the DNA is TGTGCCAGCAGCTTGACGACGGAGAACTATGGCTACACCTTC.

This clone was recorded a few times. The chain is built from TRBV27 and TRBJ1-1; 10 bases are shared with TRBD1. Germline V gives CDR1 MNHEY, CDR2 SMNVEV (reference sequence). The V segment lost 6 bases and the J segment 1 base; nucleotides outside the gene matches: 2. The CDR3 is 14 amino acids. As DNA, the CDR3 is TGTGCCAGCAGCTGGACAGGGGGGAACACTGAAGCTTTCTTT. Translating it yields CASSWTGGNTEAFF.

CDR3 sequence reads: CASSLDTGRYEQYF. Written as DNA, the CDR3 is TGTGCCAGCAGCTTAGACACAGGGAGATACGAGCAGTACTTC. The rearrangement links TRBV7-9 to TRBJ2-7; D perhaps matches TRBD1 (6 bases). Between the trimmed V and J ends, which lost 1 base and 4 bases, there was a span of 11 bases. This CDR3 has 14 residues. Germline V gives CDR1 SEHNR, CDR2 FQNEAQ (reference sequence).

The chain carries TRBV5-1 and TRBJ2-5; TRBD2 agrees at 8 bases. J gave up 3 bases and V 0 bases, and 10 bases lay outside the gene matches. CDR1 and CDR2 (germline): SGHRS, YFSETQ. CDR3 size: 17 residues. For the CDR3, the DNA is TGCGCCAGCAGCTTGGTTCCAGCGGGGGAAAACAAAGAGACCCAGTACTTC. Protein sequence: CASSLVPAGENKETQYF. Full variable domain (remainder filled in from reference TRBV5-1 and TRBJ2-5): KAGVTQTPRYLIKTRGQQVTLSCSPISGHRSVSWYQQTPGQGLQFLFEYFSETQRNKGNFPGRFSGRQFSNSRSEMNVSTLELGDSALYLCASSLVPAGENKETQYFGPGTRLLVL.

V is TRBV7-8 and J is TRBJ1-2, with 7 bases lining up with TRBD1. This CDR3 is 13 amino acids long. Germline trimming cut 6 bases from V and 4 bases from J; bases unmatched to any gene: 5. Germline V CDR1 and CDR2: SGHVS, FQNEAQ. The DNA for the CDR3 is TGTGCCAGCAGGAGACAGGGTACCTATGGCTACACCTTC. Amino acids: CASRRQGTYGYTF.

The V and J genes are TRBV6-5 and TRBJ1-5; D not resolved. This CDR3 has 12 amino acids. Germline CDR1 MNHEY, CDR2 SVGAGI. V was clipped by 5 bases and J by 6 bases, with 8 bases between them. CDR3 sequence: CASSERSQPQHF. CDR3 sequence (DNA): TGTGCCAGCAGTGAACGGAGTCAGCCCCAGCATTTT.

This clone was found once. CDR3: CAISEESDIQYF. CDR3 nucleotide sequence: TGTGCCATCAGTGAAGAGAGCGACATTCAGTACTTC. V is TRBV10-3 and J is TRBJ2-4; D gene uncertain. CDR3 length equals 12 residues. From germline, CDR1 is ENHRY and CDR2 SYGVKD. V shed 3 bases and J shed 8 bases, with 8 bases lying between them.

The chain combines TRBV4-1 with TRBJ2-7, with D possibly TRBD2 on 5 matching bases. With 1 base removed from V and 6 bases from J, the gap between germline ends came to 13 bases. This CDR3 is built from 14 residues. The germline V gene encodes CDR1 MGHRA and CDR2 YSYEKL. The CDR3 here is CASSQVARAGEQYF. CDR3 coding DNA: TGCGCCAGCAGCCAAGTCGCCCGGGCGGGCGAGCAGTACTTC.

This chain connects TRBV6-1 to TRBJ2-7; D uncertain. The V gene lost 5 bases and the J gene lost 0 bases, with 5 bases spanning the gap. Germline V CDR1 and CDR2: MNHNS, SASEGT. The CDR3 totals 12 residues. The CDR3 region is CASSHNSYEQYF. Written as DNA, the CDR3 is TGTGCCAGCAGTCACAACTCCTACGAGCAGTACTTC.

The chain recombines TRBV5-8 with TRBJ2-1, with TRBD2 matching 16 bases. This CDR3 is built from 16 residues. V trimming: 4 bases; J trimming: 8 bases; junction bases outside the gene matches: 6. Germline CDR1 SGHTS, CDR2 YDEGEE. The DNA of the CDR3 is TGTGCCAGCAGCCAAGGGACTAGCGGGAGGGCCGATGAGCAGTTCTTC. The encoded protein is CASSQGTSGRADEQFF.

V gene TRBV7-6 combines with J gene TRBJ2-7, with D perhaps TRBD1 (5 bases). Germline CDR1 reads SGHVS; CDR2 reads FNYEAQ. Trimming took off 4 bases at V and 5 bases at J, with 12 bases between the two ends. The CDR3 totals 13 residues. This chain's CDR3 is CASSWTRDDEQYF. The CDR3 coding sequence is TGTGCCAGCAGCTGGACCAGGGATGACGAGCAGTACTTC.

The chain joins TRBV18 to TRBJ2-3; D is unresolved. The V end lost 1 base, the J end lost 7 bases, and 18 bases lay between the germline ends. CDR3 length: 16 residues. Germline V gene lookup returns CDR1 KGHSH and CDR2 LQKENI. CDR3 sequence (DNA): TGTGCCAGCTCACCACTCCGAGCGCCGGCATTTAATACGCAGTATTTT. It codes for CASSPLRAPAFNTQYF.

The chain uses TRBV6-1 and TRBJ2-1; no definite D call. Germline V gene sequence: CDR1 MNHNS, CDR2 SASEGT. The germline V and J ends were trimmed by 3 bases and 0 bases, with 3 bases remaining between them. CDR3 size: 13 residues. The CDR3 region has the DNA TGTGCCAGCAGTGAGGCCTCCTACAATGAGCAGTTCTTC. Protein sequence: CASSEASYNEQFF.

The rearrangement links TRBV7-8 to TRBJ1-1; a possible D gene is TRBD1 (5 bases). CDR1 and CDR2 from the germline V gene are SGHVS and FQNEAQ. The CDR3 consists of 14 residues. The V and J ends lost 2 bases and 3 bases respectively, with 10 bases between them. CDR3 DNA: TGTGCCAGCAGCTTACAGGGAGGGGACACTGAAGCTTTCTTT. Encoded protein: CASSLQGGDTEAFF.

The chain employs TRBV19 and TRBJ2-1, with 12 bases that match TRBD2. The CDR3 runs 16 residues. V shed 5 bases and J 7 bases; nucleotides not matched to a gene: 9. Germline loops: CDR1 LNHDA, CDR2 SQIVND (reference sequence). The CDR3 coding sequence is TGTGCCAGTAGTGCTGGACTAGCGGGATTTGGGAATGAGCAGTTCTTC. It codes for CASSAGLAGFGNEQFF.

The gene calls are TRBV2 and TRBJ1-4; TRBD1 matches at 7 bases. The ends lost 2 bases at V and 2 bases at J; junction bases unmatched: 2. The CDR3 has 15 residues. From germline, CDR1 is SNHLY and CDR2 FYNNEI. The CDR3 DNA reads TGTGCCAGCAGTGAACAGGGACAGACTAATGAAAAACTGTTTTTT. It encodes CASSEQGQTNEKLFF.

The chain uses TRBV27 and TRBJ2-7; 9 positions match TRBD2. The CDR3 is made up of 13 amino acids. Germline CDR1 reads MNHEY; CDR2 reads SMNVEV (reference sequence). With 6 bases clipped from V and 4 bases from J, the junction kept 4 bases outside the gene matches. The CDR3: CASRPGLAYEQYF. The CDR3 region has the DNA TGTGCCAGCAGACCGGGACTAGCATACGAGCAGTACTTC.

The gene calls are TRBV5-4 and TRBJ2-7; no clear D gene. Germline CDR1 is SGHNT and CDR2 is YYREEE (reference sequence). The CDR3 is made up of 15 amino acids. V was pared by 4 bases and J by 4 bases, with 18 bases between. For the CDR3, the DNA is TGTGCCAGCAGCCTAGACCCTCCGAGAGGATACGAGCAGTACTTC. Translation: CASSLDPPRGYEQYF.

V usage is TRBV28 and J usage is TRBJ2-2, with D maybe TRBD2 (6 bases). The germline gives CDR1 MDHEN, CDR2 SYDVKM. CDR3 size: 15 residues. Between the trimmed V and J ends, which lost 6 bases and 2 bases, there was a span of 13 bases. CDR3 DNA sequence: TGTGCCAGCAGGAACCGGGACTTTAACACCGGGGAGCTGTTTTTT. Residues: CASRNRDFNTGELFF.

The chain links TRBV7-2 to TRBJ1-2; 8 bases align to TRBD1. The CDR3 is 17 residues long. Losses at the gene ends were 5 bases for V and 2 bases for J; bases not matched to a gene: 13. Germline CDR1 SGHTA, CDR2 FQGNSA. The CDR3 nucleotides read TGTGCCAGCAGCCAATCACCATCCCGACAGGGGAACTATGGCTACACCTTC. Translation gives CASSQSPSRQGNYGYTF.